This is a list of T cell receptor beta chains from one sample in a study of control samples from healthy donors and cancer patients. TCRdb's table, derived via immunoSEQ multiplex PCR, lists solely in-frame clones and lacks some. This sample has under 200,000 clones, with about 95% found just once. The sequenced sample was PBMCs. The receptors originated from a man in his 60s with colorectal cancer. Each CDR3 is given with its conserved first and last residue. D genes are given only for firm matches. Clone size appears in some rows only: once, few, many, or a class for an expanded clone.

j_call d_call v_call clone_size cdr3_nt cdr3_aa
TRBJ2-2 . TRBV19 . TGTGCCAGTAGTATTTGGACCGAAACCGGGGAGCTGTTTTTT CASSIWTETGELFF
TRBJ2-1 TRBD1 TRBV7-2 . TGTGCCACCACAGGGGGCCCTGCCTACAATGAGCAGTTCTTC CATTGGPAYNEQFF
TRBJ1-5 TRBD1 TRBV29-1 . TGCAGCGTTGAGCTACAGGGGGCTGGTCAGCCCCAGCATTTT CSVELQGAGQPQHF
TRBJ2-5 TRBD2 TRBV29-1 . TGCAGCGTTGGGGAGGGTTGGGGAGAGACCCAGTACTTC CSVGEGWGETQYF
TRBJ1-5 . TRBV19 . TGTGCCAGTAGTGGGGTCCCCAGCGGCAGCGCCAATCAGCCCCAGCATTTT CASSGVPSGSANQPQHF
TRBJ2-7 . TRBV7-2 . TGTGCCAGCAGCTTAGGTGGGAGGTTTGACGAGCAGTACTTC CASSLGGRFDEQYF
TRBJ2-3 TRBD2 TRBV4-3 . TGCGCCAGCAGCCAAGATTGGACTAGCGGGGGAATGCAGTATTTT CASSQDWTSGGMQYF
TRBJ2-1 . TRBV19 . TGTGCCAGTAGTATAATTTCCGGGACGGTCTACAATGAGCAGTTCTTC CASSIISGTVYNEQFF
TRBJ2-7 TRBD1 TRBV4-1 . TGCGCCAGCAGCCAAGATTCGGGACAGGGGTACGAGCAGTACTTC CASSQDSGQGYEQYF
TRBJ2-5 . TRBV6-5 . TGTGCCAGCAGCCGTCCGGGGGAGCTGGAGACCCAGTACTTC CASSRPGELETQYF
TRBJ1-2 TRBD1 TRBV19 . TGTGCCAGTAGTACCTCCGGACAGGGAGGAAAGGGCTACACCTTC CASSTSGQGGKGYTF
TRBJ1-4 TRBD1 TRBV19 . TGTGCCACTACCCGACAGGGGATGGCTGAAAAACTGTTTTTT CATTRQGMAEKLFF
TRBJ2-7 TRBD2 TRBV4-3 . TGCGCCAGCAGCCGGGGGACTAGCGGGGGGAACGTGCAGTACTTC CASSRGTSGGNVQYF
TRBJ2-1 TRBD1 TRBV30 . TGTGCCTGGAGTCGGATACAGGGGCTAAGGGGCAATGAGCAGTTCTTC CAWSRIQGLRGNEQFF
TRBJ2-1 TRBD2 TRBV2 . TGTGCCAGCAGTGAAGGGGCGAGCGGGGGGGCCCGTGAGCAGTTCTTC CASSEGASGGAREQFF
TRBJ2-7 . TRBV5-1 . TGCGCCAGCAGCTTGGGTCAGGGTGGGTACGAGCAGTACTTC CASSLGQGGYEQYF
TRBJ2-7 . TRBV7-2 . TGTGCCAGCAGCTTAGGGTCCAGGGCTTCCTACGAGCAGTACTTC CASSLGSRASYEQYF
TRBJ1-6 . TRBV6-1 . TGTGCCAGCAGTGAACGACAGCCTCTTAATTCACCCCTCCACTTT CASSERQPLNSPLHF
TRBJ2-3 . TRBV5-1 . TGCGCCAGCTCGACAGCGGCTAGCACAGATACGCAGTATTTT CASSTAASTDTQYF
TRBJ1-4 . TRBV19 . TGTGCCAGTAGTATCCTACCGGGCCGGGTTGAAAAACTGTTTTTT CASSILPGRVEKLFF
TRBJ1-5 . TRBV23-1 . TGCGCCAGCAGTCCACTACCGGTACAGGGAAAGGGCAATCAGCCCCAGCATTTT CASSPLPVQGKGNQPQHF
TRBJ1-1 . TRBV6-5 . TGTGCCAGCAGCTTCGACAGGTACGCTGAAGCTTTCTTT CASSFDRYAEAFF
TRBJ1-4 . TRBV30 . TGTGCCTGGAGTAGCCAGGGGCGTGAAAAACTGTTTTTT CAWSSQGREKLFF
TRBJ1-5 . TRBV25-1 . TGTGCCAGCAGTAAGGGGGGTTTACAGCCCCAGCATTTT CASSKGGLQPQHF
TRBJ2-7 . TRBV19 once TGTGCCAGTAGTAGGGAAATGGGGGGAGAGCAGTACTTC CASSREMGGEQYF
TRBJ1-5 TRBD1 TRBV5-1 . TGCGCCAGCAGCTTGGGACAGGGCGGCAATCAGCCCCAGCATTTT CASSLGQGGNQPQHF
TRBJ2-3 . TRBV7-2 . TGTGCCAGCAGCTGGGACACGTCTAGCACAGATACGCAGTATTTT CASSWDTSSTDTQYF
TRBJ2-5 TRBD2 TRBV2 . TGTGCCAGCAGTGAGGGGGGGAGGGAGACCCAGTACTTC CASSEGGRETQYF
TRBJ1-1 TRBD1 TRBV30 . TGTGCCTGGGTAAGGGGGCAGGGGCTTTTGAGCACTGAAGCTTTCTTT CAWVRGQGLLSTEAFF
TRBJ1-5 . TRBV19 . TGTGCCAGTATGGAAGGGAACCGCAATCAGCCCCAGCATTTT CASMEGNRNQPQHF
TRBJ2-7 . TRBV30 . TGTGCCTGGGCCCCGCAGGGCTACGAGCAGTACTTC CAWAPQGYEQYF
TRBJ2-7 TRBD1 TRBV6-5 . TGTGCCAGCAGCCCCAACGGGGACAGGGGGTACGAGCAGTACTTC CASSPNGDRGYEQYF